This TCR beta chain was obtained from a study of blood T cell repertoires in COVID-19. As for the study in general: Samples came from the United States, Italy and Spain, spanning acute and convalescent COVID-19. The cDNA or gDNA used as material had been derived from T cells, B-cell-depleted T cells, or PBMCs.

Original data processing: Amplified reference gene primers provided the basis for estimating nucleated cell counts. Assay used: immunoSEQ multiplex PCR; TCRdb lists only in-frame clones, some missing. That table gives V, J and clone size, and the DNA gave D and trimming. This table holds more than 200,000 clones, roughly 90% found once. Germline V gene sequence: CDR1 MGHDK, CDR2 SYGVNS. This CDR3 has 16 amino acids. The junction had 9 bases not matched to a gene; V was cut back by 2 bases and J by 5 bases. The V call is TRBV25-1, the J call TRBJ2-5, with 9 bases matching TRBD1. The receptor was isolated from an older woman with acute or convalescent COVID-19. Sequencing was carried out using peripheral blood. This CDR3 reads CASSEGTGRMGETQYF. The CDR3, as DNA: TGTGCCAGCAGTGAAGGGACAGGGCGCATGGGGGAGACCCAGTACTTC.